Listed here are 30 T cell receptor beta chains from one sample, sequenced in a study of T cell changes during pregnancy in multiple sclerosis (dated by TCRdb to between 2018 and 2020). Library construction relied on the immunoSEQ multiplex PCR assay. What TCRdb holds here is the immuneACCESS table cut down to in-frame rearrangements. Part of the clones is not present; checked against another copy, under half of the missing clones reflect an unresolved V gene, and the others are unexplained. Present in this sample are tens of thousands of clones, about 91% of which were seen just once. The ten largest clones add up to over 0.25% of the sample. The sample here was CD4+ T cells from peripheral blood mononuclear cells, taken in the third trimester of pregnancy. These receptors were collected from a female donor in good health, enrolled as a control in a pregnancy study.

V is TRBV2 and J is TRBJ1-5; the D is unclear. V gave up 6 bases and J gave up 0 bases, with 9 bases separating them. Germline CDR1 reads SNHLY; CDR2 reads FYNNEI. The CDR3 has 14 amino acids. CDR3 sequence reads: CASSGDTSNQPQHF. The CDR3 DNA sequence: TGTGCCAGCAGCGGGGATACTAGCAATCAGCCCCAGCATTTT.

This chain uses TRBV6-1 with TRBJ1-1; D may be TRBD1 (5 bases). Germline V gives CDR1 MNHNS, CDR2 SASEGT. Trimming stripped 1 base from V and 0 bases from J, with 12 bases between. The CDR3 extends over 16 amino acids. CDR3 nucleotides: TGTGCCAGCAGTGAAGTAGCACAGGCTTTGAACACTGAAGCTTTCTTT. Amino acid sequence: CASSEVAQALNTEAFF.

This clone turned up a few times. V gene TRBV7-9 combines with J gene TRBJ2-7, with D uncertain. The V gene's germline CDR1 is SEHNR and CDR2 FQNEAQ (reference sequence). The CDR3 spans 11 residues. V gave up 4 bases and J gave up 7 bases, with 8 bases separating them. CDR3 DNA sequence: TGTGCCAGCAGCTCCTCCCTTGAGCAGTACTTC. Encoded protein: CASSSSLEQYF.

The chain combines TRBV7-2 with TRBJ2-1; weak D call: TRBD2 (5 bases). CDR1 and CDR2 (germline): SGHTA, FQGNSA. The V gene lost 5 bases and the J gene lost 9 bases, with 14 bases spanning the gap. The CDR3 has 13 amino acids. The CDR3 loop reads CASSPGPAGEQFF. CDR3 bases: TGTGCCAGCAGCCCAGGACCTGCGGGTGAGCAGTTCTTC.

The chain uses TRBV5-6 and TRBJ1-1, with 11 bases aligning to TRBD1. This CDR3 has 17 residues. Per germline, CDR1 SGHDT and CDR2 YYEEEE. Unmatched junction bases numbered 9, after V lost 3 bases and J lost 2 bases. The CDR3 nucleotides read TGTGCCAGCAGCTCAACCGGGACAGGGGGTCGTAACACTGAAGCTTTCTTT. Its protein product is CASSSTGTGGRNTEAFF.

The rearrangement links TRBV7-2 to TRBJ1-5; D uncertain. The CDR3 covers 13 residues. V lost 5 bases, J lost 5 bases, and 10 bases lay in between. Germline V lookup: CDR1 SGHTA, CDR2 FQGNSA. CDR3 nucleotides: TGTGCCAGCAGCATCAGATTCGATCAGCCCCAGCATTTT. It encodes CASSIRFDQPQHF. Full variable domain (outside the CDR3, taken from reference TRBV7-2 and TRBJ1-5): GAGVSQSPSNKVTEKGKDVELRCDPISGHTALYWYRQSLGQGLEFLIYFQGNSAPDKSGLPSDRFSAERTGGSVSTLTIQRTQQEDSAVYLCASSIRFDQPQHFGDGTRLSIL.

The chain has TRBV6-5 and TRBJ1-1; the D gene is possibly TRBD1 (5 bases). V lost 5 bases and J 5 bases, leaving 18 bases between the germline ends. CDR1 and CDR2 from the germline V gene are MNHEY and SVGAGI. This CDR3 has 15 amino acids. The CDR3 sequence: CASSPTQGVGTEAFF. DNA for the CDR3: TGTGCCAGCAGTCCAACGCAGGGCGTGGGGACTGAAGCTTTCTTT.

The table lists this clone with a count of one. CDR3 protein: CASQNRTSGTGELFF. In DNA form, the CDR3 reads TGCGCCAGTCAAAACAGGACTAGCGGCACCGGGGAGCTGTTTTTT. This chain links TRBV5-1 with TRBJ2-2; 10 positions agree with TRBD2. J was trimmed by 4 bases and V by 8 bases; bases with no gene match: 8. This CDR3 comprises 15 residues. Germline CDR1 reads SGHRS; CDR2 reads YFSETQ. Using reference TRBV5-1 and TRBJ2-2 for the parts outside the CDR3, the full variable domain is KAGVTQTPRYLIKTRGQQVTLSCSPISGHRSVSWYQQTPGQGLQFLFEYFSETQRNKGNFPGRFSGRQFSNSRSEMNVSTLELGDSALYLCASQNRTSGTGELFFGEGSRLTVL.

The chain recombines TRBV7-8 with TRBJ1-5; D is unresolved. Trimming removed 2 bases at V and 3 bases at J, with 14 bases between. The CDR3 has 16 amino acids. Germline V CDR1 and CDR2: SGHVS, FQNEAQ. The CDR3 DNA follows: TGTGCCAGCAGCTTATATGGCCGGGAGGTCAATCAGCCCCAGCATTTT. Translated: CASSLYGREVNQPQHF.

J is TRBJ1-4 and V is TRBV10-3; TRBD1 is a possible D gene (6 bases). CDR1 is ENHRY and CDR2 is SYGVKD in the germline V gene. Trimming shortened V by 5 bases and J by 0 bases, and 10 bases separated the two germline ends. This CDR3 is 15 amino acids long. In DNA form, the CDR3 reads TGTGCCATCAGTTCTACAGGGTCAACTAATGAAAAACTGTTTTTT. It codes for CAISSTGSTNEKLFF.

This chain connects TRBV4-3 to TRBJ2-4, with D unresolved. CDR3 length: 15 residues. From germline, CDR1 is LGHNA and CDR2 YSLEER. V was pared by 1 base and J by 0 bases, with 7 bases between. CDR3 bases: TGCGCCAGCAGCCAAGTTCTGCGAGCCAAAAACATTCAGTACTTC. It yields the protein CASSQVLRAKNIQYF.

This chain joins TRBV5-1 and TRBJ2-3; possible D gene TRBD2, 6 bases. V was trimmed by 6 bases and J by 5 bases, leaving 7 bases between them. The germline gives CDR1 SGHRS, CDR2 YFSETQ. The CDR3 extends over 11 amino acids. CDR3: CASKEGDTQYF. The DNA of the CDR3 is TGCGCCAGCAAGGAGGGAGATACGCAGTATTTT.

This CDR3 reads CASSEGRGQGFQETQYF. DNA of the CDR3: TGTGCCAGCAGTGAGGGTAGAGGGCAAGGCTTCCAAGAGACCCAGTACTTC. The J gene is TRBJ2-5, the V gene TRBV2, with a possible D match to TRBD2 (5 bases). The CDR3 extends over 17 amino acids. The germline gives CDR1 SNHLY, CDR2 FYNNEI. Trimming stripped 3 bases from V and 1 base from J, with 18 bases between. Looking up the rest from reference TRBV2 and TRBJ2-5 gives the full variable domain: EPEVTQTPSHQVTQMGQEVILRCVPISNHLYFYWYRQILGQKVEFLVSFYNNEISEKSEIFDDQFSVERPDGSNFTLKIRSTKLEDSAMYFCASSEGRGQGFQETQYFGPGTRLLVL.

This clone was detected once. The V call is TRBV14, the J call TRBJ1-2; TRBD1 agrees at 9 bases. Germline trimming cut 1 base from V and 6 bases from J; bases unmatched to any gene: 3. The CDR3 contains 14 residues. CDR1 and CDR2 (germline): SGHDN, FVKESK. As DNA, the CDR3 is TGTGCCAGCAGCCAAGGGGACAGGGCGAATGGCTACACCTTC. Translating gives CASSQGDRANGYTF. Combining the CDR3 with reference TRBV14 and TRBJ1-2 gives the whole variable domain EAGVTQFPSHSVIEKGQTVTLRCDPISGHDNLYWYRRVMGKEIKFLLHFVKESKQDESGMPNNRFLAERTGGTYSTLKVQPAELEDSGVYFCASSQGDRANGYTFGSGTRLTVV.

The V call is TRBV7-9, the J call TRBJ1-5; no reliable D call. The V and J ends lost 1 base and 8 bases respectively, with 9 bases between them. The germline V gene encodes CDR1 SEHNR and CDR2 FQNEAQ (reference sequence). The CDR3 is 13 residues long. Written as DNA, the CDR3 is TGTGCCAGCAGCTTAGGCAGGAATGAGCCCCAGCATTTT. Protein sequence: CASSLGRNEPQHF.

Turning to this clone: The same CDR3 also results from other DNA sequences found in this sample. The chain joins TRBV18 to TRBJ2-3; the D gene is possibly TRBD2 (5 bases). CDR3 length equals 13 residues. Trimming removed 6 bases at V and 4 bases at J, with 11 bases between. The V gene's germline CDR1 is KGHSH and CDR2 LQKENI. The DNA for the CDR3 is TGTGCCAGCTCCCCCGCCGGGGCAGATACGCAGTATTTT. Protein: CASSPAGADTQYF.

The genes are TRBV29-1 and TRBJ1-1; D is possibly TRBD1 (6 bases). In germline, CDR1 is SQVTM, CDR2 ANQGSEA. The V gene lost 8 bases and the J gene lost 0 bases, with 10 bases spanning the gap. This CDR3 has 12 residues. This CDR3 reads CSPGHMNTEAFF. Here the CDR3 DNA reads TGCAGCCCGGGACACATGAACACTGAAGCTTTCTTT.

There are a few counts of this clone. V gene TRBV5-6 combines with J gene TRBJ1-1; D call uncertain. Germline V gene data show CDR1 as SGHDT and CDR2 as YYEEEE. Deletions cut 0 bases from V and 3 bases from J, with 9 bases between. The CDR3 runs 14 residues. The chain's CDR3 is CASSLGVGDTEAFF. The CDR3 DNA sequence: TGTGCCAGCAGCTTGGGGGTTGGAGACACTGAAGCTTTCTTT.

The V gene is TRBV14, the J gene TRBJ2-1; a weak D match, TRBD1 (6 bases). The CDR3 runs 16 residues. Germline V gene lookup returns CDR1 SGHDN and CDR2 FVKESK. V dropped 1 base and J dropped 7 bases, with 17 bases sitting between them. The CDR3 DNA is TGTGCCAGCAGCCAAGGCGGCAGGGGTATATGGAATGAGCAGTTCTTC. Amino acid sequence: CASSQGGRGIWNEQFF.

The chain employs TRBV2 and TRBJ1-5; TRBD1 is a possible D gene (5 bases). The germline V gene encodes CDR1 SNHLY and CDR2 FYNNEI. V gave up 6 bases and J gave up 0 bases, with 18 bases separating them. The CDR3 has 17 amino acids. CDR3 in amino acids: CASRGPASPYSNQPQHF. The CDR3 DNA reads as TGTGCCAGCAGGGGGCCGGCGAGCCCTTATAGCAATCAGCCCCAGCATTTT.

V is TRBV2 and J is TRBJ1-6; D is uncertain. The CDR3 length is 12 residues. In germline, CDR1 is SNHLY, CDR2 FYNNEI. Trimming shortened V by 5 bases and J by 8 bases, and 7 bases separated the two germline ends. The CDR3 DNA reads TGTGCCAGCAGTTCTCAGGATTCACCCCTCCACTTT. It is translated as CASSSQDSPLHF.

The rearrangement uses TRBV18 and TRBJ2-3; TRBD1 might be the D (6 bases). The length of the CDR3 is 14 residues. The V gene's germline CDR1 is KGHSH and CDR2 LQKENI. Between the trimmed V and J ends, which lost 8 bases and 0 bases, there was a span of 12 bases. CDR3: CASQGTISTDTQYF. Here the CDR3 DNA reads TGTGCCAGCCAGGGGACCATAAGCACAGATACGCAGTATTTT.

This clone was recorded once. The chain has TRBV6-1 and TRBJ1-1, with 8 bases aligning to TRBD1. Germline CDR1 is MNHNS and CDR2 is SASEGT. Trimming cost V 6 bases and J 0 bases; bases outside gene matches: 3. The CDR3 totals 14 residues. CDR3 in DNA: TGTGCCAGCAGATTGGACAGGGTGAACACTGAAGCTTTCTTT. It codes for CASRLDRVNTEAFF.

The V call is TRBV10-3, the J call TRBJ2-7; 10 nucleotides align to TRBD2. J gave up 5 bases and V 0 bases, and 10 bases lay outside the gene matches. The germline V gene encodes CDR1 ENHRY and CDR2 SYGVKD. The CDR3 consists of 17 residues. CDR3 nucleotide sequence: TGTGCCATCAGTGAGTCCCGTAGCGGGGGGCGAAAGAACGAGCAGTACTTC. Translated, it gives CAISESRSGGRKNEQYF.

The J gene is TRBJ2-7, the V gene TRBV5-6, with D maybe TRBD2 (5 bases). There are 14 residues in the CDR3. Trimming took off 0 bases at V and 7 bases at J, with 14 bases between the two ends. The germline V gene encodes CDR1 SGHDT and CDR2 YYEEEE. The CDR3 coding sequence is TGTGCCAGCAGCTTGGGCTACGCGGGTCCTGAGCAGTACTTC. It translates to CASSLGYAGPEQYF.

This sequence joins TRBV7-2 and TRBJ1-4, with TRBD1 matching over 9 bases. The J segment lost 8 bases and the V segment lost 4 bases, leaving 5 bases of the junction unmatched. Germline V gene sequence: CDR1 SGHTA, CDR2 FQGNSA. The CDR3 sequence is 14 residues long. CDR3: CASSSTGGVEKLFF. CDR3 coding DNA: TGTGCCAGCAGCTCAACAGGGGGCGTCGAAAAACTGTTTTTT.

The chain combines TRBV5-1 with TRBJ2-2, with TRBD1 matching 10 bases. The CDR3 runs to 18 residues. The trim removed 3 bases at V and 5 bases at J, leaving 13 bases unmatched. Germline V gene data show CDR1 as SGHRS and CDR2 as YFSETQ. In DNA, the CDR3 is TGCGCCAGCAGCTGGACCGACAGGGGGCAAGGTTGGACCGGGGAGCTGTTTTTT. This encodes CASSWTDRGQGWTGELFF.

V is TRBV5-6 and J is TRBJ2-1, with 8 bases fitting TRBD2. Germline V gene lookup returns CDR1 SGHDT and CDR2 YYEEEE. The ends lost 5 bases at V and 2 bases at J; junction bases unmatched: 6. The CDR3 runs to 15 residues. The CDR3 DNA sequence: TGTGCCAGCAGATCACCGGGACTAGCCTACAATGAGCAGTTCTTC. This sequence encodes CASRSPGLAYNEQFF. The whole variable domain, remainder taken from reference TRBV5-6 and TRBJ2-1, is DAGVTQSPTHLIKTRGQQVTLRCSPKSGHDTVSWYQQALGQGPQFIFQYYEEEERQRGNFPDRFSGHQFPNYSSELNVNALLLGDSALYLCASRSPGLAYNEQFFGPGTRLTVL.

The rearrangement links TRBV7-9 to TRBJ1-1, with D uncertain. The germline V gene has CDR1 SEHNR and CDR2 FQNEAQ (reference sequence). The CDR3 spans 14 residues. Trimming took off 5 bases at V and 1 base at J, with 11 bases between the two ends. The CDR3: CASSHRNSNTEAFF. The DNA for the CDR3 is TGTGCCAGCAGCCACAGAAACTCGAACACTGAAGCTTTCTTT.

V is TRBV14 and J is TRBJ1-1, with D maybe TRBD1 (5 bases). The germline CDR1 and CDR2 sequences are SGHDN and FVKESK. The V end was cut by 8 bases, the J end by 5 bases, with 12 bases between. The CDR3 has 12 residues. The CDR3 DNA sequence: TGTGCCAGCCGGACATTGGGGACTGAAGCTTTCTTT. Translated: CASRTLGTEAFF.